These 25 T cell receptor beta chains were all obtained from the same sample, sequenced in a study of cytomegalovirus exposure and HLA in healthy donors. Profiled with immunoSEQ multiplex PCR; TCRdb holds only in-frame clones, not every one. Of about 250,000 clones in the sample, 80% to 90% are singletons; the top ten hold 2% to 3%. Source material: PBMCs. Receptor source: a man aged 18-30 years in good health and CMV-seronegative.

The genes are TRBV5-1 and TRBJ2-5; D might be TRBD1 (7 bases). Germline V gene data show CDR1 as SGHRS and CDR2 as YFSETQ. Trimming took 0 bases from V and 4 from J, leaving 13 bases between them. The CDR3 loop spans 15 amino acids. The CDR3 reads CASSLAPGGGETQYF. CDR3 sequence (DNA): TGCGCCAGCAGCTTGGCCCCAGGGGGAGGAGAGACCCAGTACTTC.

The genes are TRBV9 and TRBJ2-1; D unresolved. The CDR3 has 15 amino acids. The V end lost 3 bases, the J end lost 7 bases, and 17 bases lay between the germline ends. CDR1 and CDR2 (germline): SGDLS, YYNGEE. Here the CDR3 reads CASSDYSGTWNEQFF. CDR3 nucleotides: TGTGCCAGCAGCGACTACTCTGGAACTTGGAATGAGCAGTTCTTC. Combining the CDR3 with reference TRBV9 and TRBJ2-1 gives the whole variable domain DSGVTQTPKHLITATGQRVTLRCSPRSGDLSVYWYQQSLDQGLQFLIQYYNGEERAKGNILERFSAQQFPDLHSELNLSSLELGDSALYFCASSDYSGTWNEQFFGPGTRLTVL.

This chain uses TRBV28 with TRBJ2-7; TRBD1 matches 8 bases. CDR1 MDHEN and CDR2 SYDVKM come from the germline V gene. This CDR3 spans 13 amino acids. Losses at the gene ends were 2 bases for V and 5 bases for J; bases not matched to a gene: 2. In DNA, the CDR3 is TGTGCCAGCAGTTTAGACAGGGGCCACGAGCAGTACTTC. The encoded protein is CASSLDRGHEQYF.

The chain has TRBV4-1 and TRBJ2-7; tentative D call: TRBD2 (6 bases). Germline-derived CDR1 and CDR2 are MGHRA and YSYEKL. The CDR3 is 14 amino acids. The germline V and J ends were trimmed by 0 bases and 4 bases, with 10 bases remaining between them. CDR3 residues: CASSQELGGYEQYF. The DNA of the CDR3 is TGCGCCAGCAGCCAAGAATTGGGGGGATACGAGCAGTACTTC.

This clone was observed once. This chain connects TRBV11-2 to TRBJ2-5; D remains unclear. V gave up 6 bases and J gave up 3 bases, with 14 bases separating them. Germline-derived CDR1 and CDR2 are SGHAT and FQNNGV. This CDR3 is 14 amino acids long. This chain's CDR3 is CASSSNRVEETQYF. The CDR3 region has the DNA TGTGCCAGCAGTTCCAACCGAGTAGAAGAGACCCAGTACTTC.

The chain combines TRBV2 with TRBJ2-1; TRBD2 aligns across 7 bases. CDR1 SNHLY and CDR2 FYNNEI come from the germline V gene. The CDR3 extends over 14 amino acids. V was pared by 7 bases and J by 0 bases, with 3 bases of the junction left unmatched. The CDR3 reads CASNGGSSYNEQFF. CDR3 DNA sequence: TGTGCCAGCAACGGCGGGAGCTCCTACAATGAGCAGTTCTTC.

This chain links TRBV6-6 with TRBJ2-1; TRBD1 matches 8 bases. The CDR3 runs 13 residues. V shed 6 bases and J 8 bases; nucleotides not matched to a gene: 6. Germline V gene sequence: CDR1 MNHNY, CDR2 SVGAGI (reference sequence). CDR3 nucleotide sequence: TGTGCCAGCAGGACAGGGGCTGGGGATGAGCAGTTCTTC. It specifies CASRTGAGDEQFF.

The chain couples TRBV27 to TRBJ2-7; 11 nucleotides agree with TRBD2. CDR3 length: 14 residues. V lost 6 bases and J lost 3; bases outside the gene matches: 4. The V gene's germline CDR1 is MNHEY and CDR2 SMNVEV (reference sequence). CDR3 sequence (DNA): TGTGCCAGCAGCCCCCTAGCGGGGGGCTACGAGCAGTACTTC. It yields the protein CASSPLAGGYEQYF.

In this sample, this clone turned up many times. V and J are TRBV6-6 and TRBJ2-7; perhaps TRBD1 as D (5 bases). Germline V gives CDR1 MNHNY, CDR2 SVGAGI (reference sequence). The CDR3 sequence is 15 residues long. Trimming pared 2 bases from V and 0 bases from J, leaving 11 bases between. The CDR3 DNA follows: TGTGCCAGCAGTTACGGGCAGGGCGGCTCCTACGAGCAGTACTTC. The encoded protein is CASSYGQGGSYEQYF.

The V gene is TRBV18, the J gene TRBJ2-1; 12 bases line up with TRBD2. The germline gives CDR1 KGHSH, CDR2 LQKENI. Germline trimming cut 3 bases from V and 6 bases from J; bases unmatched to any gene: 3. This CDR3 contains 15 residues. CDR3: CASSPTSGGTNEQFF. As DNA, the CDR3 is TGTGCCAGCTCACCTACTAGCGGGGGGACCAATGAGCAGTTCTTC. Full variable domain (rest looked up from reference TRBV18 and TRBJ2-1): NAGVMQNPRHLVRRRGQEARLRCSPMKGHSHVYWYRQLPEEGLKFMVYLQKENIIDESGMPKERFSAEFPKEGPSILRIQQVVRGDSAAYFCASSPTSGGTNEQFFGPGTRLTVL.

The chain recombines TRBV11-2 with TRBJ1-4; D uncertain. This CDR3 region has 14 residues. V dropped 5 bases and J dropped 8 bases, with 15 bases sitting between them. Germline V CDR1 and CDR2: SGHAT, FQNNGV. CDR3 in amino acids: CASSLNLRVEKLFF. CDR3 coding DNA: TGTGCCAGCAGCCTCAACCTGCGGGTGGAAAAACTGTTTTTT.

The chain joins TRBV4-3 to TRBJ2-7, with 9 bases fitting TRBD2. Germline CDR1 is LGHNA and CDR2 is YSLEER. With 4 bases clipped from V and 3 bases from J, the junction kept 4 bases outside the gene matches. The CDR3 runs 14 residues. The CDR3, as DNA: TGCGCCAGCAGCCCGGGACTAGCCAACTACGAGCAGTACTTC. Its protein product is CASSPGLANYEQYF.

V and J are TRBV19 and TRBJ1-2; possibly TRBD1 for D (5 bases). Trimming removed 7 bases from V and 0 bases from J, with 15 bases in between. Looked up from germline, CDR1 is LNHDA and CDR2 is SQIVND (reference sequence). The CDR3 has 15 amino acids. The CDR3 is CASTLVAGPNYGYTF. CDR3 coding DNA: TGTGCCAGTACCCTGGTGGCAGGGCCTAACTATGGCTACACCTTC.

This clone was seen only once. The genes are TRBV7-9 and TRBJ1-2; weak D call: TRBD1 (5 bases). Trimming removed 4 bases from V and 3 bases from J, with 9 bases in between. Looked up from germline, CDR1 is SEHNR and CDR2 is FQNEAQ (reference sequence). The CDR3 runs 13 residues. The CDR3 sequence is CASSSGGDYGYTF. The CDR3 coding sequence is TGTGCCAGCAGCTCCGGGGGAGACTATGGCTACACCTTC.

V gene TRBV18 combines with J gene TRBJ1-6; 8 bases fit TRBD1. The CDR3 contains 15 residues. Germline V lookup: CDR1 KGHSH, CDR2 LQKENI. The junction had 7 bases not matched to a gene; V was cut back by 6 bases and J by 6 bases. The CDR3 DNA reads TGTGCCAGCTCCCTTGGGACAGGCACTAATTCACCCCTCCACTTT. Amino acids: CASSLGTGTNSPLHF. Together with reference TRBV18 and TRBJ1-6, the CDR3 gives the full variable domain: NAGVMQNPRHLVRRRGQEARLRCSPMKGHSHVYWYRQLPEEGLKFMVYLQKENIIDESGMPKERFSAEFPKEGPSILRIQQVVRGDSAAYFCASSLGTGTNSPLHFGNGTRLTVT.

The DNA for the CDR3 is TGCGCCAGCAGCCAAGTCTACCCCCAGGGCTATGGCTACACCTTC. It specifies CASSQVYPQGYGYTF. The chain links TRBV4-1 to TRBJ1-2; tentative D call: TRBD1 (5 bases). Trimming stripped 1 base from V and 4 bases from J, with 13 bases between. The CDR3 has 15 residues. The germline gives CDR1 MGHRA, CDR2 YSYEKL.

This clone was detected only once. The V gene is TRBV28, the J gene TRBJ2-5; no definite D call. CDR1 and CDR2 from the germline V gene are MDHEN and SYDVKM. Deletions cut 3 bases from V and 2 bases from J, with 13 bases between. The CDR3 is made up of 15 amino acids. The CDR3 is CASSFSGSRQETQYF. The CDR3 DNA reads TGTGCCAGCAGTTTTTCCGGTAGCAGACAAGAGACCCAGTACTTC.

The chain carries TRBV19 and TRBJ1-2, with D perhaps TRBD1 (5 bases). V gave up 3 bases and J gave up 8 bases, with 22 bases separating them. This CDR3 is built from 16 residues. CDR1 is LNHDA, CDR2 SQIVND, per germline (reference sequence). CDR3 coding DNA: TGTGCCAGTAGTATTGGGTTCGGGGGAACAATCCGGGGCTACACCTTC. This codes for CASSIGFGGTIRGYTF.

This clone has only a few counts. The chain uses TRBV2 and TRBJ2-5; D unclear. The V gene's germline CDR1 is SNHLY and CDR2 FYNNEI. Trimming cost V 6 bases and J 1 base, with 3 bases left between them. There are 11 residues in the CDR3. Here the CDR3 DNA reads TGTGCCAGCAGCTTCCAAGAGACCCAGTACTTC. Residues: CASSFQETQYF.

This clone is medium-sized in the sample. The V call is TRBV6-4, the J call TRBJ2-5; 13 bases fit TRBD2. CDR3 length: 15 residues. After removal of 6 bases from V and 5 bases from J, the junction contained 6 bases not matched to a gene. The germline V gene has CDR1 MRHNA and CDR2 SNTAGT. Here the CDR3 reads CASSQLAGGHETQYF. The CDR3 region has the DNA TGTGCCAGCAGCCAACTAGCGGGAGGGCACGAGACCCAGTACTTC.

This rearrangement joins TRBV18 to TRBJ1-2; possible D gene TRBD1, 6 bases. From germline, CDR1 is KGHSH and CDR2 LQKENI. The CDR3 loop spans 15 amino acids. Trimming took off 3 bases at V and 3 bases at J, with 14 bases between the two ends. The CDR3, as DNA: TGTGCCAGCTCACCCACAGGGCGAGGGGACTATGGCTACACCTTC. As protein: CASSPTGRGDYGYTF.

V gene TRBV6-5 combines with J gene TRBJ1-1, with 8 bases that match TRBD1. The CDR3 is 15 residues long. The J segment lost 2 bases and the V segment lost 5 bases, leaving 7 bases of the junction unmatched. Germline CDR1 MNHEY, CDR2 SVGAGI. The CDR3 sequence: CASSKGQGYNTEAFF. The CDR3 bases are TGTGCCAGCAGTAAAGGACAGGGTTACAACACTGAAGCTTTCTTT.

The J gene is TRBJ2-5, the V gene TRBV4-2, with D perhaps matching TRBD2 (6 bases). The CDR3 is made up of 16 amino acids. Germline CDR1 and CDR2: LGHNA and YNFKEQ. V gave up 3 bases and J gave up 9 bases, with 23 bases separating them. Here the CDR3 reads CASSHSSRGTALPQYF. The CDR3 DNA reads as TGTGCCAGCAGCCATTCCTCCCGGGGGACTGCTCTTCCCCAGTACTTC.

The chain uses TRBV6-5 and TRBJ2-7, with a tentative D call TRBD2 (5 bases). Germline loops: CDR1 MNHEY, CDR2 SVGAGI. V lost 6 bases and J lost 4, with 10 bases in between. The length of the CDR3 is 12 residues. The CDR3 protein is CASRDSVYEQYF. The DNA for the CDR3 is TGTGCCAGCAGGGACTCAGTTTACGAGCAGTACTTC.

The chain recombines TRBV21-1 with TRBJ1-6; the DNA was not used to check the table's D call, TRBD1. TRBV21-1 is reported as a pseudogene. This CDR3 is 13 amino acids long. The CDR3 region has the DNA TGTGCCAGCAGCGCAGGGCGCAATTCACCCCTCCACTTT. This codes for CASSAGRNSPLHF.